Reported below is one T cell receptor beta chain. These data belong to a study of T-cell memory formation after mild COVID-19. TCRdb reprocessed the 5' RACE reads with MiXCR, giving one entry per CDR3 protein. The table lists 300,000 to 350,000 distinct CDR3 sequences, roughly 13% of them singletons. The germline V gene has CDR1 SGDLS and CDR2 YYNGEE. The germline V and J ends were trimmed by 5 bases and 7 bases, with 16 bases remaining between them. CDR3 length equals 15 residues. The source is a man between 18 and 35 years old who had mild COVID-19 (a few samples of this study predate the infection). Cell type and time point are not known. V gene TRBV9 combines with J gene TRBJ1-6; tentative D call: TRBD1 (5 bases). The specimen was PBMCs or a T cell subset sorted from them (not recorded which). Here the CDR3 reads CASSGAGLRNSPLHF. The CDR3 nucleotides read TGTGCCAGCAGTGGCGCAGGGCTTCGGAATTCACCCCTCCACTTT.